This is a list of T cell receptor beta chains from one sample in a study of OX40 agonist ivuxolimab in advanced cancers. Profiled with immunoSEQ multiplex PCR; TCRdb holds only in-frame clones, not every one. The table has tens of thousands of clones, 88% seen once; the top ten hold approximately 0.28%. Source: CD4+ or CD8+ T cells sorted from blood, taken in a trial of the OX40 agonist ivuxolimab. The receptors stem from an adult with an advanced solid tumor such as melanoma, head and neck, liver or kidney cancer. Each CDR3 is given with its conserved first and last residue. The D gene is left open where the match is weak. A row's size may be missing; if present it is once, few, many or a size class.

CDR3aa: CASSPRARETQYF; CDR3nt: TGTGCCAGCAGTCCCCGGGCGCGAGAGACCCAGTACTTC; j_gene: TRBJ2-5; abundance: -; d_gene: -; len: 13; v_gene: TRBV6-6
CDR3aa: CASSAGGFDQPQHF; CDR3nt: TGTGCCAGTAGTGCAGGGGGATTTGATCAGCCCCAGCATTTT; j_gene: TRBJ1-5; abundance: -; d_gene: TRBD1; len: 14; v_gene: TRBV19
CDR3aa: CASSPLMDSPEQYF; CDR3nt: TGTGCCAGCTCACCACTCATGGACTCCCCTGAGCAGTACTTC; j_gene: TRBJ2-7; abundance: -; d_gene: -; len: 14; v_gene: TRBV18
CDR3aa: CASGRIAGGPSNEQFF; CDR3nt: TGTGCTAGTGGTAGAATAGCGGGGGGCCCATCGAATGAGCAGTTCTTC; j_gene: TRBJ2-1; abundance: -; d_gene: TRBD2; len: 16; v_gene: TRBV12-5
CDR3aa: CASGGKNTEAFF; CDR3nt: TGTGCCAGCGGGGGGAAGAACACTGAAGCTTTCTTT; j_gene: TRBJ1-1; abundance: -; d_gene: -; len: 12; v_gene: TRBV5-6
CDR3aa: CASTPGRGGRGDTQYF; CDR3nt: TGCGCCAGCACCCCGGGGCGGGGGGGCCGAGGAGATACGCAGTATTTT; j_gene: TRBJ2-3; abundance: once; d_gene: TRBD2; len: 16; v_gene: TRBV5-1
CDR3aa: CASSLERLGELFF; CDR3nt: TGTGCCAGCAGCTTAGAAAGGCTCGGGGAGCTGTTTTTT; j_gene: TRBJ2-2; abundance: -; d_gene: -; len: 13; v_gene: TRBV11-2
CDR3aa: CATRPGQGGLETQYF; CDR3nt: TGTGCCACCCGGCCCGGACAGGGTGGTTTAGAGACCCAGTACTTC; j_gene: TRBJ2-5; abundance: -; d_gene: TRBD1; len: 15; v_gene: TRBV15
CDR3aa: CASSVGFGQGNEKLFF; CDR3nt: TGTGCCAGCAGCGTAGGGTTCGGTCAGGGCAATGAAAAACTGTTTTTT; j_gene: TRBJ1-4; abundance: -; d_gene: -; len: 16; v_gene: TRBV9
CDR3aa: CASSPQGGPTNNEQFF; CDR3nt: TGTGCCAGCTCACCACAGGGGGGCCCTACGAATAATGAGCAGTTCTTC; j_gene: TRBJ2-1; abundance: -; d_gene: -; len: 16; v_gene: TRBV18
CDR3aa: CASNSRGRAFF; CDR3nt: TGTGCCAGCAATAGCCGAGGTCGCGCGTTCTTC; j_gene: TRBJ2-1; abundance: -; d_gene: -; len: 11; v_gene: TRBV6-5
CDR3aa: CASSAGTGISGANVLTF; CDR3nt: TGTGCCAGCAGTGCCGGGACAGGGATCTCTGGGGCCAACGTCCTGACTTTC; j_gene: TRBJ2-6; abundance: -; d_gene: TRBD1; len: 17; v_gene: TRBV2
CDR3aa: CASSPAAGQGEKLFF; CDR3nt: TGTGCCAGCTCACCCGCTGCGGGACAGGGAGAAAAACTGTTTTTT; j_gene: TRBJ1-4; abundance: -; d_gene: TRBD1; len: 15; v_gene: TRBV18
CDR3aa: CASQDSRNQPQHF; CDR3nt: TGTGCCAGCCAGGACAGCCGCAATCAGCCCCAGCATTTT; j_gene: TRBJ1-5; abundance: -; d_gene: -; len: 13; v_gene: TRBV6-5
CDR3aa: CASSSHRESNQPQHF; CDR3nt: TGTGCCAGCAGTTCCCACAGGGAATCGAATCAGCCCCAGCATTTT; j_gene: TRBJ1-5; abundance: -; d_gene: -; len: 15; v_gene: TRBV27
CDR3aa: CAISESPVNTEAFF; CDR3nt: TGTGCCATCAGTGAGTCTCCAGTAAACACTGAAGCTTTCTTT; j_gene: TRBJ1-1; abundance: -; d_gene: -; len: 14; v_gene: TRBV10-3
CDR3aa: CASSETRGQREKLFF; CDR3nt: TGTGCCAGCAGTGAAACCAGGGGGCAAAGGGAAAAACTGTTTTTT; j_gene: TRBJ1-4; abundance: -; d_gene: TRBD1; len: 15; v_gene: TRBV6-1
CDR3aa: CASSYSRSSGANVLTF; CDR3nt: TGTGCCAGCAGTTACTCTCGGTCCTCTGGGGCCAACGTCCTGACTTTC; j_gene: TRBJ2-6; abundance: -; d_gene: -; len: 16; v_gene: TRBV6-5
CDR3aa: CASSHRDRGNIQYF; CDR3nt: TGCGCCAGCAGCCATCGTGACAGGGGTAACATTCAGTACTTC; j_gene: TRBJ2-4; abundance: -; d_gene: TRBD1; len: 14; v_gene: TRBV4-3
CDR3aa: CASSLVPAGGTGELFF; CDR3nt: TGTGCCAGCAGCTTGGTTCCGGCGGGAGGGACCGGGGAGCTGTTTTTT; j_gene: TRBJ2-2; abundance: -; d_gene: TRBD2; len: 16; v_gene: TRBV5-4
CDR3aa: CASSRPGTGSGNTIYF; CDR3nt: TGTGCCAGCAGCCGGCCTGGGACAGGCTCTGGAAACACCATATATTTT; j_gene: TRBJ1-3; abundance: -; d_gene: TRBD1; len: 16; v_gene: TRBV4-2
CDR3aa: CASSLRTGAGSYEQYF; CDR3nt: TGTGCCAGCAGCCTCCGGACAGGTGCAGGGTCCTACGAGCAGTACTTC; j_gene: TRBJ2-7; abundance: -; d_gene: TRBD1; len: 16; v_gene: TRBV7-9
CDR3aa: CASGRNTEAFF; CDR3nt: TGTGCCAGCGGGCGCAACACTGAAGCTTTCTTT; j_gene: TRBJ1-1; abundance: -; d_gene: -; len: 11; v_gene: TRBV6-5
CDR3aa: CASSLGTSASTDTQYF; CDR3nt: TGCGCCAGCAGCTTGGGGACTAGTGCTAGCACAGATACGCAGTATTTT; j_gene: TRBJ2-3; abundance: -; d_gene: TRBD2; len: 16; v_gene: TRBV5-1
CDR3aa: CASSRNRDITSPLHF; CDR3nt: TGCGCCAGCAGCAGGAACAGGGATATCACTTCACCCCTCCACTTT; j_gene: TRBJ1-6; abundance: -; d_gene: -; len: 15; v_gene: TRBV5-1
CDR3aa: CASSGWGFMNTEAFF; CDR3nt: TGTGCCAGCAGCGGTTGGGGCTTCATGAACACTGAAGCTTTCTTT; j_gene: TRBJ1-1; abundance: -; d_gene: -; len: 15; v_gene: TRBV7-2
CDR3aa: CASTPTGAYGYTF; CDR3nt: TGTGCCAGCACTCCAACAGGGGCCTATGGCTACACCTTC; j_gene: TRBJ1-2; abundance: -; d_gene: TRBD1; len: 13; v_gene: TRBV6-5
CDR3aa: CASRSVRRANEKLFF; CDR3nt: TGTGCCAGCAGATCGGTGCGGAGGGCTAATGAAAAACTGTTTTTT; j_gene: TRBJ1-4; abundance: -; d_gene: -; len: 15; v_gene: TRBV27
CDR3aa: CASSDWAGGNQPQHF; CDR3nt: TGCGCCAGCAGTGATTGGGCAGGGGGGAATCAGCCCCAGCATTTT; j_gene: TRBJ1-5; abundance: once; d_gene: TRBD1; len: 15; v_gene: TRBV10-2
CDR3aa: CASSLGAGGFQETQYF; CDR3nt: TGTGCCAGCAGCTTAGGAGCGGGGGGTTTCCAAGAGACCCAGTACTTC; j_gene: TRBJ2-5; abundance: few; d_gene: TRBD2; len: 16; v_gene: TRBV7-2
CDR3aa: CASSVGSSSGNTIYF; CDR3nt: TGTGCCAGCAGTGTCGGGTCCAGCTCTGGAAACACCATATATTTT; j_gene: TRBJ1-3; abundance: -; d_gene: -; len: 15; v_gene: TRBV6-1
CDR3aa: CASSLGDRESYTEAFF; CDR3nt: TGTGCCAGCAGCTTAGGGGACCGGGAATCTTACACTGAAGCTTTCTTT; j_gene: TRBJ1-1; abundance: -; d_gene: -; len: 16; v_gene: TRBV13
CDR3aa: CASSRGGTGVVEQPQHF; CDR3nt: TGTGCCAGCAGCAGAGGGGGGACAGGGGTTGTGGAGCAGCCCCAGCATTTT; j_gene: TRBJ1-5; abundance: -; d_gene: TRBD1; len: 17; v_gene: TRBV7-2
CDR3aa: CASSIGGYQPQHF; CDR3nt: TGTGCCAGTAGTATAGGGGGATATCAGCCCCAGCATTTT; j_gene: TRBJ1-5; abundance: -; d_gene: -; len: 13; v_gene: TRBV19
CDR3aa: CASSLNSGGDTDTQYF; CDR3nt: TGCGCCAGCAGCTTGAATAGCGGGGGGGACACAGATACGCAGTATTTT; j_gene: TRBJ2-3; abundance: -; d_gene: TRBD2; len: 16; v_gene: TRBV5-1
CDR3aa: CASSLVQGGYGYTF; CDR3nt: TGTGCCAGCAGCTTAGTACAGGGAGGTTATGGCTACACCTTC; j_gene: TRBJ1-2; abundance: few; d_gene: -; len: 14; v_gene: TRBV7-9
CDR3aa: CARSLAFSWDRETYNEQFF; CDR3nt: TGTGCCAGAAGCTTGGCCTTCTCTTGGGACAGGGAGACCTACAATGAGCAGTTCTTC; j_gene: TRBJ2-1; abundance: -; d_gene: TRBD1; len: 19; v_gene: TRBV5-3
CDR3aa: CASSLTVATEAFF; CDR3nt: TGTGCCAGCAGCTTAACGGTCGCCACTGAAGCTTTCTTT; j_gene: TRBJ1-1; abundance: -; d_gene: -; len: 13; v_gene: TRBV7-9
CDR3aa: CASSYSSGGGQETQYF; CDR3nt: TGTGCCAGCAGTTACTCTAGCGGGGGAGGACAAGAGACCCAGTACTTC; j_gene: TRBJ2-5; abundance: -; d_gene: TRBD2; len: 16; v_gene: TRBV6-5
CDR3aa: CASSLEGGQGMASNQPQHF; CDR3nt: TGTGCCAGCAGCTTGGAGGGGGGACAGGGGATGGCGAGCAATCAGCCCCAGCATTTT; j_gene: TRBJ1-5; abundance: -; d_gene: TRBD1; len: 19; v_gene: TRBV5-5
CDR3aa: CATMTGFYGYTF; CDR3nt: TGTGCCACCATGACAGGGTTCTATGGCTACACCTTC; j_gene: TRBJ1-2; abundance: -; d_gene: TRBD1; len: 12; v_gene: TRBV19
CDR3aa: CAWAHGPNTGELFF; CDR3nt: TGTGCCTGGGCCCACGGACCGAACACCGGGGAGCTGTTTTTT; j_gene: TRBJ2-2; abundance: -; d_gene: -; len: 14; v_gene: TRBV30
CDR3aa: CASSLKRDGGNTIYF; CDR3nt: TGTGCCAGCAGCCTAAAGCGGGACGGTGGAAACACCATATATTTT; j_gene: TRBJ1-3; abundance: -; d_gene: -; len: 15; v_gene: TRBV9
CDR3aa: CASSIGTGVDTQYF; CDR3nt: TGTGCCAGTAGTATTGGGACAGGGGTGGATACGCAGTATTTT; j_gene: TRBJ2-3; abundance: -; d_gene: TRBD1; len: 14; v_gene: TRBV19
CDR3aa: CASSKRSGSSTDTQYF; CDR3nt: TGCGCCAGCAGCAAAAGAAGCGGATCTAGCACAGATACGCAGTATTTT; j_gene: TRBJ2-3; abundance: -; d_gene: -; len: 16; v_gene: TRBV5-1
CDR3aa: CASSQPGPWGFTEAFF; CDR3nt: TGTGCCAGCAGCCAACCGGGGCCCTGGGGATTTACTGAAGCTTTCTTT; j_gene: TRBJ1-1; abundance: -; d_gene: -; len: 16; v_gene: TRBV14
CDR3aa: CASSRERGGNYEQYF; CDR3nt: TGCGCCAGCAGCCGCGAGAGGGGGGGAAATTACGAGCAGTACTTC; j_gene: TRBJ2-7; abundance: -; d_gene: -; len: 15; v_gene: TRBV4-1
CDR3aa: CAIRMGTFGENTGELFF; CDR3nt: TGTGCCATCAGAATGGGGACGTTTGGGGAGAACACCGGGGAGCTGTTTTTT; j_gene: TRBJ2-2; abundance: -; d_gene: -; len: 17; v_gene: TRBV10-3
CDR3aa: CASSEDEQFF; CDR3nt: TGTGCCAGCAGTGAGGATGAGCAGTTCTTC; j_gene: TRBJ2-1; abundance: -; d_gene: -; len: 10; v_gene: TRBV2